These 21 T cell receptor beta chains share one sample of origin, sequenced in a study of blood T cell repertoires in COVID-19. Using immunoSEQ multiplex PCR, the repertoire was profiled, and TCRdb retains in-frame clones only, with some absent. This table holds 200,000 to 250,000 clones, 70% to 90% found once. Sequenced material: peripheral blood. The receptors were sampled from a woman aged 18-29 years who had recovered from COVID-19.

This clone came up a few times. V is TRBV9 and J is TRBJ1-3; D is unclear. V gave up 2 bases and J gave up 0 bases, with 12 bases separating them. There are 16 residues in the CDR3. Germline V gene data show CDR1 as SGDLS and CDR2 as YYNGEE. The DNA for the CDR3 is TGTGCCAGCAGCGTTTCCCTCCTCGGCTCTGGAAACACCATATATTTT. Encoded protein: CASSVSLLGSGNTIYF.

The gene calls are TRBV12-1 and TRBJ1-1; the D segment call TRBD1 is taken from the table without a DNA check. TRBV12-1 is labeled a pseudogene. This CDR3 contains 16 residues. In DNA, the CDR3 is TGTGCCAGCAGCTGGGCCCCGGGACAGCTGAACACTGAAGCTTTCTTT. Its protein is CASSWAPGQLNTEAFF.

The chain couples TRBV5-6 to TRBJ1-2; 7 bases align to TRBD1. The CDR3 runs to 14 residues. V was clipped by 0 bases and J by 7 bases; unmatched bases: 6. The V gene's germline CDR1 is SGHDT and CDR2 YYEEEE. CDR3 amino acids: CASSLGRGKVGYTF. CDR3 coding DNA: TGTGCCAGCAGCTTGGGCAGGGGGAAGGTTGGCTACACCTTC.

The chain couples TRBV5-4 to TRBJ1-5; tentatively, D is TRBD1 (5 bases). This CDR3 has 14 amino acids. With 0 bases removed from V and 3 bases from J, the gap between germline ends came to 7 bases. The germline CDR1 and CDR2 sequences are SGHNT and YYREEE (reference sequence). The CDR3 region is CASSLVGDNQPQHF. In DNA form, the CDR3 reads TGTGCCAGCAGCTTGGTAGGGGACAATCAGCCCCAGCATTTT.

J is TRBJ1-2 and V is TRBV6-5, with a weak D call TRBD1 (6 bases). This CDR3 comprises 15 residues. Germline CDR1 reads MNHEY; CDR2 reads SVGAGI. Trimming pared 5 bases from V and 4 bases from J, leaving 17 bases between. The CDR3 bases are TGTGCCAGCAGTCCCCGCGGGGGGCGCGGCTATGGCTACACCTTC. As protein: CASSPRGGRGYGYTF.

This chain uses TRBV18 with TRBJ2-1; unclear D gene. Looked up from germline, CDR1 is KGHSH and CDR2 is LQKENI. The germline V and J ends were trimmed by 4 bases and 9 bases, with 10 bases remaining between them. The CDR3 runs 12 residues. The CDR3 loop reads CASSRTDLEQFF. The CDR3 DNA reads TGTGCCAGCTCACGAACTGATCTTGAGCAGTTCTTC.

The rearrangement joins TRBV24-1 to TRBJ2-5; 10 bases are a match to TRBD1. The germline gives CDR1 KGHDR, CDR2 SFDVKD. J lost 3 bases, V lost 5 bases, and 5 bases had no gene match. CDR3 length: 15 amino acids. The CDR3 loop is CATSVQTGGKETQYF. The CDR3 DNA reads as TGTGCCACCAGTGTCCAGACAGGGGGCAAAGAGACCCAGTACTTC.

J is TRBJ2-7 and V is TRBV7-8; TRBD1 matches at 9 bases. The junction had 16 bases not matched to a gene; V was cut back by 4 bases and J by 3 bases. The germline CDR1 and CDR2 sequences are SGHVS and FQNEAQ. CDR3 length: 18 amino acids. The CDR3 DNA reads TGTGCCAGCAGCTCCACCACCCCCTGGACAGGGGTGGACTACGAGCAGTACTTC. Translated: CASSSTTPWTGVDYEQYF.

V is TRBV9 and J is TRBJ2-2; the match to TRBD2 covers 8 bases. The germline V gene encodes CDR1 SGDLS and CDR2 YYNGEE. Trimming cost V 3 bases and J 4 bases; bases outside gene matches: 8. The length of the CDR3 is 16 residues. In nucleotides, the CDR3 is TGTGCCAGCAGCGGGGGGAGCGGGAGACGCACCGGGGAGCTGTTTTTT. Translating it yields CASSGGSGRRTGELFF.

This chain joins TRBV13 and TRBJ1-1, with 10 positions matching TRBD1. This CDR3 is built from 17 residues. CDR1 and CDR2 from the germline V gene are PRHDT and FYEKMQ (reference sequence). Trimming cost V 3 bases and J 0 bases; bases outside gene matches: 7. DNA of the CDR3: TGTGCCAGCAGCTTTTTGCGGACAGGGGGGTTGAACACTGAAGCTTTCTTT. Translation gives CASSFLRTGGLNTEAFF. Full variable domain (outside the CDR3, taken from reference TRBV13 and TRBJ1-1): AAGVIQSPRHLIKEKRETATLKCYPIPRHDTVYWYQQGPGQDPQFLISFYEKMQSDKGSIPDRFSAQQFSDYHSELNMSSLELGDSALYFCASSFLRTGGLNTEAFFGQGTRLTVV.

The CDR3 is CASSLTEGYGYTF. As DNA, the CDR3 is TGTGCCAGCAGCTTGACGGAGGGTTATGGCTACACCTTC. This chain links TRBV7-9 with TRBJ1-2; D is ambiguous. Germline V gene data show CDR1 as SEHNR and CDR2 as FQNEAQ (reference sequence). Deletions cut 3 bases from V and 5 bases from J, with 10 bases between. The CDR3 is made up of 13 amino acids.

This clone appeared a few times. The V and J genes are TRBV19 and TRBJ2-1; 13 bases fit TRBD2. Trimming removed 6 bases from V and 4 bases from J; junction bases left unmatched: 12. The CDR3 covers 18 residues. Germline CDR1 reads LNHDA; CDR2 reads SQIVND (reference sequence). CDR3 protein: CASSNGLAGVGPYNEQFF. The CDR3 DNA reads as TGTGCCAGTAGCAATGGACTAGCGGGAGTCGGTCCGTACAATGAGCAGTTCTTC.

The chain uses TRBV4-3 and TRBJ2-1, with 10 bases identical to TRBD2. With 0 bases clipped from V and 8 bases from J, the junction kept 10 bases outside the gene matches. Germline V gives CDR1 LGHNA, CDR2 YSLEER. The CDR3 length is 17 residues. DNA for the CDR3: TGCGCCAGCAGCCAAGATTTGTCTAGCGGGAGTATCGATGAGCAGTTCTTC. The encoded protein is CASSQDLSSGSIDEQFF.

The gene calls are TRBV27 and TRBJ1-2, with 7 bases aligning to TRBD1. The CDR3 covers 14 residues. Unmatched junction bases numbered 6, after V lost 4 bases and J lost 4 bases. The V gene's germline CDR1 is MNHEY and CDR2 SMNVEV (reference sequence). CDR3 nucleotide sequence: TGTGCCAGCAGTTCAAAGCGACAGGGCTATGGCTACACCTTC. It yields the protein CASSSKRQGYGYTF.

This chain's CDR3 is CARLEETQYF. CDR3 in DNA: TGTGCCAGACTGGAAGAGACCCAGTACTTC. The chain is built from TRBV7-2 and TRBJ2-5; no clear D. Trimming left V 9 bases short and J 3 bases short, with 5 bases between. Germline CDR1 and CDR2: SGHTA and FQGNSA. The CDR3 length is 10 residues.

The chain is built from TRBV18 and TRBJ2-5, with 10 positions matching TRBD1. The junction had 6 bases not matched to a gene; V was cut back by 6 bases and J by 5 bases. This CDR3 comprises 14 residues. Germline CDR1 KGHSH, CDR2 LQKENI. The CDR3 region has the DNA TGTGCCAGCTCCCGGGACAGGGGATGGGAGACCCAGTACTTC. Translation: CASSRDRGWETQYF.

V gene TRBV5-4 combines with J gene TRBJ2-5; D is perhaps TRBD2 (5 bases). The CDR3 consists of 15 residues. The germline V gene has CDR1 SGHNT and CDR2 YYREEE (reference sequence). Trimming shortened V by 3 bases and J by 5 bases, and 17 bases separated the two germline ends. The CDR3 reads CASSSQFLGVETQYF. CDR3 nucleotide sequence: TGTGCCAGCAGCTCCCAGTTTTTGGGAGTGGAGACCCAGTACTTC.

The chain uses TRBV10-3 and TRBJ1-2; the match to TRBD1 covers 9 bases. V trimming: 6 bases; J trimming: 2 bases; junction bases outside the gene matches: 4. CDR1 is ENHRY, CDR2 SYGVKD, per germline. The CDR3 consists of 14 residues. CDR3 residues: CAISRTGGNYGYTF. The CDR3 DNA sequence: TGTGCCATCAGCCGAACAGGGGGCAACTATGGCTACACCTTC.

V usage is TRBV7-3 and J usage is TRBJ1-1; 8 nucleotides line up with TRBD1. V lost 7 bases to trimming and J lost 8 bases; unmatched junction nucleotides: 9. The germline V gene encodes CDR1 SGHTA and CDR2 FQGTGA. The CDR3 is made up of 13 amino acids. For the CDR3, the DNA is TGTGCCAGCATGCTCGACAGGGGCGGCGAAGCTTTCTTT. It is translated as CASMLDRGGEAFF.

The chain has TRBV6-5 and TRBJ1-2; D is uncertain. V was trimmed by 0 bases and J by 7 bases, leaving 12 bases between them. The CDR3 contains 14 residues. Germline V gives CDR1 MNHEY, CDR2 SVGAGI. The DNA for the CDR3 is TGTGCCAGCAGTTACTCAGGTGGAGGCTTTGGCTACACCTTC. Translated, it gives CASSYSGGGFGYTF.

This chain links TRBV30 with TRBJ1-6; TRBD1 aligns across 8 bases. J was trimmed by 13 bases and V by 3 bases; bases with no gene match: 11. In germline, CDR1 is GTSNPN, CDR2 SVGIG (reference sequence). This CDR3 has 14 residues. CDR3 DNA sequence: TGTGCCTGGAGACCGTTGGACAGGGAAGGGCCCCTCCACTTT. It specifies CAWRPLDREGPLHF.